These 16 T cell receptor beta chains originate from one sample sequenced in a study of T cell changes during pregnancy in multiple sclerosis. Produced via immunoSEQ multiplex PCR; TCRdb's table is partial and in-frame only. The table shows some 29,000 clones, with roughly 91% occurring only once. Material: CD8+ T cells from peripheral blood mononuclear cells, obtained in the second trimester of pregnancy. These receptors were obtained from a female donor in good health, enrolled as a control in a pregnancy study.

This clone was seen a single time. The chain joins TRBV19 to TRBJ2-3; 7 positions agree with TRBD2. CDR1 is LNHDA, CDR2 SQIVND, per germline (reference sequence). The V segment lost 1 base and the J segment 5 bases; nucleotides outside the gene matches: 9. The length of the CDR3 is 16 residues. CDR3 DNA sequence: TGTGCCAGTAGTATAGGGGGGGGGAGCCTCGGAGATACGCAGTATTTT. Encoded protein: CASSIGGGSLGDTQYF.

The genes are TRBV4-3 and TRBJ2-5, with 9 positions matching TRBD2. The CDR3 covers 15 residues. Germline V CDR1 and CDR2: LGHNA, YSLEER. The trim removed 8 bases at V and 5 bases at J, leaving 12 bases unmatched. DNA for the CDR3: TGCGCCAGCTCCGGTTTTAGCGGGGGCAGGGAGACCCAGTACTTC. The encoded protein is CASSGFSGGRETQYF.

CDR3 in amino acids: CASSVVEGGTDTQYF. The CDR3 DNA reads TGTGCCAGCAGCGTAGTCGAGGGGGGCACAGATACGCAGTATTTT. The chain has TRBV9 and TRBJ2-3; D perhaps matches TRBD1 (6 bases). With 0 bases removed from V and 1 base from J, the gap between germline ends came to 9 bases. Germline V lookup: CDR1 SGDLS, CDR2 YYNGEE. This CDR3 comprises 15 residues.

This clone was observed a single time. The chain uses TRBV30 and TRBJ1-5; 9 bases align to TRBD1. CDR3 length: 15 residues. The V gene end was trimmed by 5 bases and the J gene end by 7 bases; junction bases not matched to a gene: 12. In germline, CDR1 is GTSNPN, CDR2 SVGIG (reference sequence). The CDR3 nucleotides read TGTGCCTGGTCCCGCAGGGACAGGGAAGGACAGCCCCAGCATTTT. Its protein product is CAWSRRDREGQPQHF.

This chain links TRBV5-5 with TRBJ2-5, with D unclear. The V end was cut by 0 bases, the J end by 5 bases, with 11 bases between. CDR3 length: 14 amino acids. Germline values: CDR1 SGHKS, CDR2 YYEKEE (reference sequence). CDR3 residues: CASSLDRDGETQYF. CDR3 sequence (DNA): TGTGCCAGCAGCTTGGACAGAGATGGTGAGACCCAGTACTTC.

V gene TRBV27 combines with J gene TRBJ1-5, with 11 bases aligning to TRBD1. The CDR3 totals 18 residues. Germline assignment: CDR1 MNHEY and CDR2 SMNVEV (reference sequence). Trimming at V came to 2 bases and at J to 2 bases, leaving 8 bases not matched to a gene. The CDR3 DNA reads as TGTGCCAGCAGTTTAAGGACAGGGGGCCAAGGGGGCAATCAGCCCCAGCATTTT. Residues: CASSLRTGGQGGNQPQHF.

The rearrangement joins TRBV5-4 to TRBJ2-1; 8 nucleotides line up with TRBD2. Germline V lookup: CDR1 SGHNT, CDR2 YYREEE (reference sequence). The CDR3 is 20 amino acids. V gave up 0 bases and J gave up 0 bases; unmatched junction bases: 14. CDR3 in amino acids: CASSLAEGQVAGRSYNEQFF. CDR3 DNA: TGTGCCAGCAGCTTGGCCGAAGGTCAGGTAGCGGGGCGCTCCTACAATGAGCAGTTCTTC.

The genes are TRBV5-1 and TRBJ2-1, with 13 nucleotides matching TRBD2. CDR3 length equals 16 residues. CDR1 and CDR2 from the germline V gene are SGHRS and YFSETQ. Trimming took 0 bases from V and 5 from J; bases not matched to a gene: 2. CDR3 sequence: CASSLATSGGHNEQFF. CDR3 in DNA: TGCGCCAGCAGCTTGGCGACTAGCGGGGGGCACAATGAGCAGTTCTTC.

The rearrangement joins TRBV12-5 to TRBJ1-6; 7 nucleotides align to TRBD1. The germline CDR1 and CDR2 sequences are LGHNT and FRNRAP. The length of the CDR3 is 19 residues. Trimming at V came to 0 bases and at J to 0 bases, leaving 8 bases not matched to a gene. This chain's CDR3 is CASGLVVGTESSYNSPLHF. For the CDR3, the DNA is TGTGCTAGTGGTTTGGTTGTGGGGACAGAAAGCTCCTATAATTCACCCCTCCACTTT.

The V gene is TRBV27, the J gene TRBJ2-1; TRBD2 matches 13 bases. The CDR3 runs to 15 residues. Germline CDR1 is MNHEY and CDR2 is SMNVEV (reference sequence). Trimming removed 3 bases from V and 5 bases from J; junction bases left unmatched: 1. The CDR3: CASSFGTSGDNEQFF. CDR3 coding DNA: TGTGCCAGCAGTTTCGGGACTAGCGGGGACAATGAGCAGTTCTTC.

The CDR3 DNA is TGCGCCAGCAGCCTAGGACAGGGGGCTTCTGGCTATGGCTACACCTTC. Translated: CASSLGQGASGYGYTF. V is TRBV5-1 and J is TRBJ1-2; 11 nucleotides line up with TRBD1. The CDR3 covers 16 residues. V dropped 4 bases and J dropped 4; count of bases not matched to a gene: 9. The germline CDR1 and CDR2 sequences are SGHRS and YFSETQ.

The DNA for the CDR3 is TGTGCCTGGAGTGTACCCCGTGCGGAGACCCAGTACTTC. Amino acid sequence: CAWSVPRAETQYF. V usage is TRBV30 and J usage is TRBJ2-5; no clear D gene. Trimming cost V 0 bases and J 5 bases, with 10 bases left between them. The germline V gene encodes CDR1 GTSNPN and CDR2 SVGIG (reference sequence). The CDR3 is 13 amino acids.

The genes are TRBV7-9 and TRBJ2-7, with D unresolved. Germline V lookup: CDR1 SEHNR, CDR2 FQNEAQ (reference sequence). This CDR3 is 12 amino acids long. V dropped 4 bases and J dropped 3 bases, with 7 bases sitting between them. The CDR3 loop reads CASSSINYEQYF. The CDR3 DNA follows: TGTGCCAGCAGCTCCATCAACTACGAGCAGTACTTC. The full variable domain, its missing parts supplied by reference TRBV7-9 and TRBJ2-7, is DTGVSQNPRHKITKRGQNVTFRCDPISEHNRLYWYRQTLGQGPEFLTYFQNEAQLEKSRLLSDRFSAERPKGSFSTLEIQRTEQGDSAMYLCASSSINYEQYFGPGTRLTVT.

V gene TRBV5-1 combines with J gene TRBJ2-7; the D gene is possibly TRBD1 (8 bases). CDR3 length equals 13 residues. Germline assignment: CDR1 SGHRS and CDR2 YFSETQ. The V gene lost 0 bases and the J gene lost 7 bases, with 11 bases spanning the gap. The CDR3 reads CASSLEQGGEQYF. CDR3 in DNA: TGCGCCAGCAGCTTGGAACAGGGGGGGGAGCAGTACTTC. The full variable domain, its missing parts supplied by reference TRBV5-1 and TRBJ2-7, is KAGVTQTPRYLIKTRGQQVTLSCSPISGHRSVSWYQQTPGQGLQFLFEYFSETQRNKGNFPGRFSGRQFSNSRSEMNVSTLELGDSALYLCASSLEQGGEQYFGPGTRLTVT.

Remarks on this clone: The same CDR3 arises from other DNA sequences in this sample as well. The chain recombines TRBV9 with TRBJ2-1; TRBD2 is a possible D gene (5 bases). The V gene lost 2 bases and the J gene lost 3 bases, with 9 bases spanning the gap. The CDR3 has 14 amino acids. Looked up from germline, CDR1 is SGDLS and CDR2 is YYNGEE. DNA for the CDR3: TGTGCCAGCAGCGTTTCCGGGGACTACAATGAGCAGTTCTTC. Translated, it gives CASSVSGDYNEQFF.

The chain carries TRBV23-1 and TRBJ2-3, with TRBD2 identical over 7 bases. Being an ORF, TRBV23-1 has a function that is uncertain. This CDR3 contains 14 residues. V was clipped by 2 bases and J by 6 bases; unmatched bases: 5. The DNA of the CDR3 is TGCGCCAGCAGTCAACCGACTAGCCGGGATACGCAGTATTTT. Residues: CASSQPTSRDTQYF.